This entry describes one TCR beta chain. This specimen belongs to a study of blood T cell repertoires in COVID-19. Looking at the study overall: The cDNA or gDNA used as material had been derived from T cells, B-cell-depleted T cells, or PBMCs.

TCRdb's copy holds only in-frame clones and misses some; the assay was immunoSEQ multiplex PCR. The table shows over 100,000 clones, with around 86% occurring only once. The sequence derives from a man over 45 with acute or convalescent COVID-19. Sequencing used peripheral blood.

The CDR3 DNA sequence: TGTGCCAGCAGTACCGGGACTCTCAACAATGAGCAGTTCTTC. Its translation is CASSTGTLNNEQFF. V and J are TRBV27 and TRBJ2-1, with D possibly matching TRBD2 (6 bases). This CDR3 has 14 amino acids. Germline-derived CDR1 and CDR2 are MNHEY and SMNVEV (reference sequence). The germline V and J ends were trimmed by 5 bases and 5 bases, with 13 bases remaining between them.